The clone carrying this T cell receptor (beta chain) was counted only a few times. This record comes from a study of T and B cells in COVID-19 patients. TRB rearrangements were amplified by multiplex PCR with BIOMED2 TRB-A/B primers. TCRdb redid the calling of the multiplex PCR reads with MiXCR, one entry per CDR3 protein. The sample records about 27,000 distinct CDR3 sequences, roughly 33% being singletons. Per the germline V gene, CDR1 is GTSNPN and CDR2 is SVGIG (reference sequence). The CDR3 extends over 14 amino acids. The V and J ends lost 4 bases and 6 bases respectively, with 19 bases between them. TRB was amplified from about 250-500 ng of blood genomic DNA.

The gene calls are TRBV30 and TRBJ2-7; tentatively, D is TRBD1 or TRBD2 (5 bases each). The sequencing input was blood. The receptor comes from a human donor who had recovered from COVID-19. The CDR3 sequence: CAWKVQGVFPEQYF. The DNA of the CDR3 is TGTGCCTGGAAGGTCCAGGGAGTTTTCCCCGAGCAGTACTTC.